This T cell receptor (beta chain) was found in a study of T-cell memory formation after mild COVID-19. The V and J ends lost 3 bases and 3 bases respectively, with 14 bases between them. CDR1 and CDR2 from the germline V gene are GTSNPN and SVGIG (reference sequence). The CDR3 totals 15 residues. Of note for this clonotype: No antigen is known for it.

Study findings and constraints: Cross-reactive memory apparently joined, as some responding clones appeared in pre-infection memory.

TCRdb reanalysed the 5' RACE reads using MiXCR and keeps one entry per CDR3 protein. The sample lists 250,000 to 300,000 distinct CDR3 sequences; around 15% were seen once. The J gene is TRBJ2-2, the V gene TRBV30; D gene uncertain. Sequenced material: PBMCs or a T cell subset sorted from them (not recorded which). This receptor was obtained from a man between 18 and 29 years old who had mild COVID-19 (a few samples of this study predate the infection). Cell type and time point are not known. Written as DNA, the CDR3 is TGTGCCTGGAGCCCTCGAGACACGTACACCGGGGAGCTGTTTTTT. Protein: CAWSPRDTYTGELFF.